One and the same sample provided the 24 T cell receptor beta chains below, sequenced in a study of shared clonotypes between healthy human individuals. Data came from immunoSEQ multiplex PCR; TCRdb stores just in-frame clones and leaves some out. This sample has some 2.3 million clones, with about 92% found just once. Sample: naive CD4+ T cells from PBMCs. Sample subset: CD45RA+ positively selected. The source of these receptors is a young man in good health. Some clones in this sample may be carry-over from other donors' samples.

This chain links TRBV6-1 with TRBJ1-5, with a weak D call TRBD1 (5 bases). Trimming left V 2 bases short and J 3 bases short, with 20 bases between. Germline values: CDR1 MNHNS, CDR2 SASEGT. This CDR3 is 18 amino acids long. CDR3 loop: CASSETLAGSRPNQPQHF. CDR3 DNA: TGTGCCAGCAGTGAAACCCTAGCAGGGAGTCGGCCCAATCAGCCCCAGCATTTT.

J is TRBJ2-7 and V is TRBV6-6; 7 nucleotides match TRBD1. J was trimmed by 4 bases and V by 9 bases; bases with no gene match: 9. This CDR3 is built from 13 residues. Germline-derived CDR1 and CDR2 are MNHNY and SVGAGI (reference sequence). The CDR3: CARSGTERYEQYF. CDR3 in DNA: TGTGCCAGATCCGGGACAGAAAGATACGAGCAGTACTTC.

The chain uses TRBV5-1 and TRBJ2-7; 11 nucleotides line up with TRBD1. CDR1 SGHRS and CDR2 YFSETQ come from the germline V gene. J gave up 3 bases and V 4 bases, and 6 bases lay outside the gene matches. The CDR3 loop spans 15 amino acids. CDR3 DNA sequence: TGCGCCAGCAGCGGCGGGACAGGGGGTCTCTACGAGCAGTACTTC. It encodes CASSGGTGGLYEQYF.

The rearrangement joins TRBV2 to TRBJ2-5; D might be TRBD1 or TRBD2, each matching 5 bases. This CDR3 spans 17 amino acids. In germline, CDR1 is SNHLY, CDR2 FYNNEI. Trimming removed 2 bases from V and 0 bases from J, with 16 bases in between. The CDR3 is CASSELGALAYQETQYF. DNA for the CDR3: TGTGCCAGCAGTGAACTCGGGGCCCTCGCGTACCAAGAGACCCAGTACTTC.

For the CDR3, the DNA is TGCGCCAGCAGCCAATTCTTACTAGTAGCGCAGTATTTT. Its protein is CASSQFLLVAQYF. V usage is TRBV4-1 and J usage is TRBJ2-3; possibly TRBD2 for D (5 bases). Germline CDR1 is MGHRA and CDR2 is YSYEKL. The ends were cut back, 2 bases at V and 10 bases at J, with 13 bases in the middle. This CDR3 has 13 residues.

J is TRBJ1-2 and V is TRBV13; possibly TRBD1 for D (5 bases). The germline gives CDR1 PRHDT, CDR2 FYEKMQ (reference sequence). V gave up 6 bases and J gave up 4 bases, with 9 bases separating them. The length of the CDR3 is 12 residues. CDR3 loop: CASRWGSYGYTF. The CDR3 DNA follows: TGTGCCAGCAGGTGGGGGAGCTATGGCTACACCTTC.

The V gene is TRBV5-1, the J gene TRBJ1-1; D might be TRBD1 (6 bases). V was shortened by 4 bases and J by 2 bases, with 18 bases between the two germline ends. CDR1 and CDR2 (germline): SGHRS, YFSETQ. The CDR3 length is 16 residues. The CDR3 sequence is CASSRGTAGVNTEAFF. CDR3 in DNA: TGCGCCAGCAGCCGCGGTACGGCAGGGGTAAACACTGAAGCTTTCTTT.

The rearrangement uses TRBV5-1 and TRBJ2-3; no clear D. CDR1 is SGHRS and CDR2 is YFSETQ in the germline V gene. The CDR3 loop spans 15 amino acids. V was shortened by 2 bases and J by 1 base, with 11 bases between the two germline ends. The CDR3 reads CASSFTRLGTDTQYF. In nucleotides, the CDR3 is TGCGCCAGCAGCTTTACGAGGTTAGGCACAGATACGCAGTATTTT.

The chain has TRBV6-6 and TRBJ2-7; no definite D call. This CDR3 has 16 amino acids. The ends were cut back, 4 bases at V and 2 bases at J, with 18 bases in the middle. Germline V gene data show CDR1 as MNHNY and CDR2 as SVGAGI (reference sequence). The CDR3 reads CASSSTSRRNAYEQYF. The CDR3, as DNA: TGTGCCAGCAGTTCCACCAGCCGGCGCAACGCCTACGAGCAGTACTTC.

This chain uses TRBV5-1 with TRBJ2-7; D perhaps matches TRBD1 (6 bases). The V and J ends lost 0 bases and 2 bases respectively, with 12 bases between them. This CDR3 is 15 amino acids long. Germline-derived CDR1 and CDR2 are SGHRS and YFSETQ. The DNA for the CDR3 is TGCGCCAGCAGCTTGGGGTCGGGACACACCTACGAGCAGTACTTC. As protein: CASSLGSGHTYEQYF.

This clone occurred once. V and J are TRBV6-1 and TRBJ1-3, with D possibly matching TRBD1 (5 bases). The ends were cut back, 2 bases at V and 7 bases at J, with 21 bases in the middle. CDR3 length: 17 amino acids. In germline, CDR1 is MNHNS, CDR2 SASEGT. The CDR3 region is CASSEWYRDGPLNTIYF. In nucleotides, the CDR3 is TGTGCCAGCAGTGAATGGTACCGGGACGGACCTCTCAACACCATATATTTT.

V is TRBV7-9 and J is TRBJ2-1; no clear D. The CDR3 runs 19 residues. Germline V gene lookup returns CDR1 SEHNR and CDR2 FQNEAQ (reference sequence). Trimming took off 2 bases at V and 7 bases at J, with 27 bases between the two ends. CDR3 residues: CASSLPFVRAHLGRNEQFF. CDR3 nucleotides: TGTGCCAGCAGCTTACCCTTCGTCAGAGCCCACCTCGGTAGGAATGAGCAGTTCTTC.

This chain links TRBV5-4 with TRBJ1-4; possibly TRBD1 for D (5 bases). The CDR3 sequence is 14 residues long. From germline, CDR1 is SGHNT and CDR2 YYREEE (reference sequence). Trimming took 0 bases from V and 6 from J, leaving 9 bases between them. CDR3 bases: TGTGCCAGCAGCTTGGTCCAGGGAGATGAAAAACTGTTTTTT. Translated: CASSLVQGDEKLFF.

Concerning this clone itself: This sample includes further DNA sequences coding for the same CDR3. The V and J genes are TRBV11-2 and TRBJ2-1; TRBD2 might be the D (6 bases). V was pared by 5 bases and J by 3 bases, with 14 bases between. This CDR3 spans 15 amino acids. The V gene's germline CDR1 is SGHAT and CDR2 FQNNGV. CDR3 loop: CASSLAGSSYNEQFF. In DNA form, the CDR3 reads TGTGCCAGCAGCCTGGCGGGGTCAAGCTACAATGAGCAGTTCTTC.

Remarks on this clone: Other DNA sequences in the same sample also yield this CDR3. The genes are TRBV6-5 and TRBJ2-7; 11 bases map to TRBD1. The J segment lost 3 bases and the V segment lost 3 bases, leaving 4 bases of the junction unmatched. The CDR3 runs to 15 residues. Germline values: CDR1 MNHEY, CDR2 SVGAGI. CDR3 region: CASSYRDRGNYEQYF. The CDR3 nucleotides read TGTGCCAGCAGTTATAGGGACAGGGGGAACTACGAGCAGTACTTC.

The gene calls are TRBV10-1 and TRBJ2-5; D call uncertain. Deletions cut 2 bases from V and 5 bases from J, with 9 bases between. This CDR3 region has 13 residues. Per germline, CDR1 WNHNN and CDR2 SYGVQD (reference sequence). The CDR3 DNA reads TGCGCCAGCAGTGAGAAGCCCGGGGAGACCCAGTACTTC. Amino acids: CASSEKPGETQYF.

In regard to this clone: At one of its ends the junction is not consistent with the germline gene, which may arise from a read error. The rearrangement links TRBV28 to TRBJ2-7; D unresolved. Germline values: CDR1 MDHEN, CDR2 SYDVKM. This CDR3 spans 12 amino acids. The DNA for the CDR3 is TGTGCCAGCAGTTTATTGAACGTGGCCCTAGAATTC. Protein product: CASSLLNVALEF.

J is TRBJ1-2 and V is TRBV28; D is undetermined. Germline V gives CDR1 MDHEN, CDR2 SYDVKM. V lost 2 bases and J 8 bases, leaving 12 bases between the germline ends. CDR3 size: 13 residues. The CDR3 here is CASSLAAGGGYTF. In DNA form, the CDR3 reads TGTGCCAGCAGTTTAGCGGCAGGAGGCGGCTACACCTTC.

This clone appeared a few times. The V gene is TRBV29-1, the J gene TRBJ1-1; tentatively, D is TRBD1 (5 bases). Germline loops: CDR1 SQVTM, CDR2 ANQGSEA. V lost 7 bases and J lost 3, with 15 bases in between. CDR3 size: 13 residues. CDR3 sequence reads: CSGGRAGDTEAFF. CDR3 sequence (DNA): TGCAGCGGGGGCAGGGCTGGGGACACTGAAGCTTTCTTT. Variable domain in full (rest from reference TRBV29-1 and TRBJ1-1): SAVISQKPSRDICQRGTSLTIQCQVDSQVTMMFWYRQQPGQSLTLIATANQGSEATYESGFVIDKFPISRPNLTFSTLTVSNMSPEDSSIYLCSGGRAGDTEAFFGQGTRLTVV.

The rearrangement links TRBV7-2 to TRBJ2-2; 10 bases line up with TRBD1. Germline V gene lookup returns CDR1 SGHTA and CDR2 FQGNSA. This CDR3 contains 17 residues. V shed 4 bases, J shed 3 bases, and the junction held 8 bases outside the gene matches. The CDR3 DNA follows: TGTGCCAGCAGCTGGGTCCGGGACAGGGGATACACCGGGGAGCTGTTTTTT. It specifies CASSWVRDRGYTGELFF.

This clone was seen just once. The chain combines TRBV28 with TRBJ2-5, with TRBD2 as a possible D gene (6 bases). Trimming took 3 bases from V and 2 from J, leaving 10 bases between them. Germline values: CDR1 MDHEN, CDR2 SYDVKM. This CDR3 has 14 amino acids. The CDR3 DNA reads TGTGCCAGCAGTTTTTTTCGGGGGCAAGAGACCCAGTACTTC. As protein: CASSFFRGQETQYF.

This rearrangement joins TRBV6-6 to TRBJ2-2, with TRBD2 matching over 7 bases. The J segment lost 4 bases and the V segment lost 11 bases, leaving 7 bases of the junction unmatched. Germline CDR1 MNHNY, CDR2 SVGAGI (reference sequence). The CDR3 sequence is 13 residues long. The CDR3 is CAVSGIGTGELFF. The DNA for the CDR3 is TGTGCCGTAAGCGGGATTGGCACCGGGGAGCTGTTTTTT.

This chain joins TRBV10-3 and TRBJ2-1; 12 bases align to TRBD2. This CDR3 region has 19 residues. Germline V gives CDR1 ENHRY, CDR2 SYGVKD. The J segment lost 10 bases and the V segment lost 0 bases, leaving 16 bases of the junction unmatched. The CDR3 spells CAISESPGLAGGVLYEQFF. The CDR3 bases are TGTGCCATCAGTGAGTCGCCGGGACTAGCGGGTGGAGTTTTATACGAGCAGTTCTTC.

This rearrangement joins TRBV7-2 to TRBJ1-2, with D possibly matching TRBD1 (5 bases). The CDR3 extends over 13 amino acids. The germline V and J ends were trimmed by 3 bases and 2 bases, with 7 bases remaining between them. The germline V gene encodes CDR1 SGHTA and CDR2 FQGNSA. The CDR3: CASSFRQNYGYTF. The CDR3 DNA is TGTGCCAGCAGCTTTCGACAGAACTATGGCTACACCTTC.